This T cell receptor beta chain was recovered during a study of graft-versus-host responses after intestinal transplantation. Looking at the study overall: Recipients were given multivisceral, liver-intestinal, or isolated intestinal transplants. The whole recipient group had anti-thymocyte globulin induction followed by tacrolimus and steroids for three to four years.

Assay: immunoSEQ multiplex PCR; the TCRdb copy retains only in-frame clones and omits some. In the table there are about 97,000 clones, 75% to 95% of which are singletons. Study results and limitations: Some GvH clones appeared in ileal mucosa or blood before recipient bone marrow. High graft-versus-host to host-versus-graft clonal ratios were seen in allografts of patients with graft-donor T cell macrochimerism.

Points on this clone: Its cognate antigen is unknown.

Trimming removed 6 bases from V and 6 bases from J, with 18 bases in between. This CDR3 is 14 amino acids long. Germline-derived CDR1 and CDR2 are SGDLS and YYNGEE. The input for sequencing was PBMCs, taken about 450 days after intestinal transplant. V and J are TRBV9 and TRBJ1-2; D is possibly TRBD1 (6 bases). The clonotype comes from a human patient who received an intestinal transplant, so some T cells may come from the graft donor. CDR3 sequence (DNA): TGTGCCAGCACCGGGGGCCCAGGGGTGGATGGCTACACCTTC. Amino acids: CASTGGPGVDGYTF.